Reported below is one T cell receptor beta chain. As yet, its antigen is unknown. These data come from a study of graft-versus-host responses after intestinal transplantation. The germline V gene encodes CDR1 KGHSH and CDR2 LQKENI. This CDR3 spans 15 amino acids. Trimming cost V 6 bases and J 3 bases; bases outside gene matches: 10. TCRdb keeps only in-frame clones here, not all; method: immunoSEQ multiplex PCR. The repertoire holds some 120,000 clones, with 90% as singletons. Points from the study as a whole: The marrow of recipients harbored GvH clones, and ileum or blood showed some of them first. Peak GvH clone levels in circulation were associated with early post-transplant HvG declines.

The sample consisted of unstimulated CD4+ T cells sorted from spleen or lymph node cells, taken before intestinal transplant. The rearrangement uses TRBV18 and TRBJ2-5; 7 positions agree with TRBD1. This clonotype was sampled from a human donor who received an intestinal transplant. CDR3 loop: CASSLNTGTEETQYF. Here the CDR3 DNA reads TGTGCCAGCTCCCTGAATACCGGGACAGAAGAGACCCAGTACTTC.